The clone carrying this T cell receptor beta chain has only one observation. Its antigen is not known. CDR1 and CDR2 (germline): MNHEY, SVGAGI. V gave up 3 bases and J gave up 0 bases, with 6 bases separating them. CDR3 size: 14 residues. These data belong to a study of type 1 regulatory T cells. Study summary: An in vitro protocol generated T-allo10, a Tr1-enriched, alloantigen-specific CD4 T cell product.

TCRdb itself ran the reads through MiXCR, one entry per CDR3 protein. The data show tens of thousands of distinct CDR3 sequences, under 25% seen once. Overall study results and limits: Tr1 cells had a more restricted TCR repertoire than non-Tr1 cells.

The clonotype originates from a human donor in good health. Sequencing was carried out using cultured type 1 regulatory T (Tr1) cells, either the whole culture or a sorted fraction (not recorded which). The genes are TRBV6-5 and TRBJ1-3; D is uncertain. The CDR3 region is CASSYSISGNTIYF. CDR3 sequence (DNA): TGTGCCAGCAGTTATAGTATCTCTGGAAACACCATATATTTT.